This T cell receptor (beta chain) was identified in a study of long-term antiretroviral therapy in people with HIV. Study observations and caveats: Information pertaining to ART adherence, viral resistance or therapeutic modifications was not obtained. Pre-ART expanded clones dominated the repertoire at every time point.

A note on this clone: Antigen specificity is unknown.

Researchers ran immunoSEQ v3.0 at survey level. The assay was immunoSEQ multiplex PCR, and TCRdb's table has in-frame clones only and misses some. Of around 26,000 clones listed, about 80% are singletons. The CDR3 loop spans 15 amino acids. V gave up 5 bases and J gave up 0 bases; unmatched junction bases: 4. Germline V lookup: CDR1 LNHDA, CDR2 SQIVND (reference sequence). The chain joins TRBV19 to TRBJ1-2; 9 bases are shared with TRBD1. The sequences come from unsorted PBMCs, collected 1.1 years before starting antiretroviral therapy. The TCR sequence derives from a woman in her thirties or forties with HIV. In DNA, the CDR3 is TGTGCCAGTAGTTGGGGGACAGGGCCTAACTATGGCTACACCTTC. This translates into CASSWGTGPNYGYTF.